This T cell receptor beta chain was observed in a study of monozygotic twins with inflammatory bowel disease. This CDR3 is 14 amino acids long. Germline assignment: CDR1 SGHTA and CDR2 FQGTGA. Each TCR library consumed 3,500 to 4,500 ng of total RNA. Template-switch reactions added UMIs with a 6-nucleotide sample barcode. TCRdb reworked the 5' RACE reads into one entry per CDR3 protein, no DNA. The clone table shows roughly 150,000 distinct CDR3 sequences, with the ten largest holding 2% to 2.5%. This sequence was found in a human donor with ulcerative colitis or Crohn's disease, or a healthy co-twin of an affected twin (not recorded which). This sequence joins TRBV7-3 and TRBJ2-1; the D call of TRBD2 rests on TCRdb alone, since no DNA is present to check it. Sample: blood. This chain's CDR3 is CASSVGLVGNEQFF.